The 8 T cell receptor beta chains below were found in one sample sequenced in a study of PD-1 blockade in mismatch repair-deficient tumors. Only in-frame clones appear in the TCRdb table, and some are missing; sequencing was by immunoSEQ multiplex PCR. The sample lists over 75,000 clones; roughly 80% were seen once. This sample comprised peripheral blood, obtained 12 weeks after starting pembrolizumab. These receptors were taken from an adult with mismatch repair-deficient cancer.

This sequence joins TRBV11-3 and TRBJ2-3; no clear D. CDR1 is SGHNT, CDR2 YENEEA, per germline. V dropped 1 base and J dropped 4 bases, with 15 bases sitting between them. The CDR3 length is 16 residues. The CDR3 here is CASSLGPLMKADTQYF. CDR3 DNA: TGTGCCAGCAGCTTAGGGCCATTGATGAAGGCAGATACGCAGTATTTT.

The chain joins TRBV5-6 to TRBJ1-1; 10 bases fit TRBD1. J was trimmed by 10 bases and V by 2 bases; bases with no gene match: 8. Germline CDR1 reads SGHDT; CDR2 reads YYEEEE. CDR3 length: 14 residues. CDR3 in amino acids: CASSFTGTGASAFF. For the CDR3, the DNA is TGTGCCAGCAGCTTTACCGGGACAGGGGCTTCAGCTTTCTTT.

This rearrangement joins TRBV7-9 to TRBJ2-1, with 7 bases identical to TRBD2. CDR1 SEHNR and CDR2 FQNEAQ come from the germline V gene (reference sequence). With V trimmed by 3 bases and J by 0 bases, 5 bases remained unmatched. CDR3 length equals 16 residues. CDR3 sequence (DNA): TGTGCCAGCAGCTTGAAAGCGGGATCCTCCTACAATGAGCAGTTCTTC. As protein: CASSLKAGSSYNEQFF.

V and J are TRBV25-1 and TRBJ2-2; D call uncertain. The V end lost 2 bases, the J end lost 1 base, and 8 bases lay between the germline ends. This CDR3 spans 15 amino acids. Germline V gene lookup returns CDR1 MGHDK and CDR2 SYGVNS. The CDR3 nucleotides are TGTGCCAGCAGTGAAACTATTAGGAACACCGGGGAGCTGTTTTTT. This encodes CASSETIRNTGELFF.

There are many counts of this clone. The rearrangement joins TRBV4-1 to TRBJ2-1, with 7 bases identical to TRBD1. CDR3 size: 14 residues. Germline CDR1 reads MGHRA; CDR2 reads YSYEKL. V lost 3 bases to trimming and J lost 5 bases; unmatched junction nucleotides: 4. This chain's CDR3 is CASSHLDRNNEQFF. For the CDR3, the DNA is TGCGCCAGCAGCCACCTGGACAGGAACAATGAGCAGTTCTTC.

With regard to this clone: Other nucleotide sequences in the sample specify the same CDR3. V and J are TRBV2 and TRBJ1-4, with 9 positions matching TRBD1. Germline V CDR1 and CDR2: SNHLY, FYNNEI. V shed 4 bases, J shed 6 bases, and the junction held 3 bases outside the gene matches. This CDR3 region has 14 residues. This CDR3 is CASSADRGYEKLFF. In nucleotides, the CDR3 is TGTGCCAGCAGTGCGGACAGGGGATATGAAAAACTGTTTTTT.

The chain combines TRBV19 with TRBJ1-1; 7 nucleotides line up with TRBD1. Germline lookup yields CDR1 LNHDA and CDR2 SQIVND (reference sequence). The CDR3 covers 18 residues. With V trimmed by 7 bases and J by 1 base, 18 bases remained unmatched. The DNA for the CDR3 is TGTGCCAGTATTCCCCGATCGGACAGGATGGAGGAGAACACTGAAGCTTTCTTT. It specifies CASIPRSDRMEENTEAFF.

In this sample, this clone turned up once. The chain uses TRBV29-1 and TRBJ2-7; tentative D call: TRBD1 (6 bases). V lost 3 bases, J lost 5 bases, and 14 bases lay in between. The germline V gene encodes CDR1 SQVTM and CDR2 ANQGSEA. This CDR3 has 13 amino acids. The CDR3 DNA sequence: TGCAGCGTTGATCAGTCACAGGGTAACGAGCAGTACTTC. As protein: CSVDQSQGNEQYF.